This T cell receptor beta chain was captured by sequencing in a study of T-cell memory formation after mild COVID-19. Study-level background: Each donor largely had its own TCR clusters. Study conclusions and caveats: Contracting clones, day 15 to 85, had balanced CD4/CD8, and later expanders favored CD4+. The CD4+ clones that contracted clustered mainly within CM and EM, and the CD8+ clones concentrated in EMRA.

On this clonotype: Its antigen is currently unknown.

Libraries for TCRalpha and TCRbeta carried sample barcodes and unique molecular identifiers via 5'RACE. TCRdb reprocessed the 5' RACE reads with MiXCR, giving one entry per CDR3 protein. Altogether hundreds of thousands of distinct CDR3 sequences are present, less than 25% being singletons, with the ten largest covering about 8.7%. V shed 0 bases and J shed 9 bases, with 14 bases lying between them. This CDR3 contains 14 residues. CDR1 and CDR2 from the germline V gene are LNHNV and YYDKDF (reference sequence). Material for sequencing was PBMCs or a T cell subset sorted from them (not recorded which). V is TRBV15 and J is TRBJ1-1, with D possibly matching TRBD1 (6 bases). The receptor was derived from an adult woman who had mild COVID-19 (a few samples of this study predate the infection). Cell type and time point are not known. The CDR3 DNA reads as TGTGCCACCAGCAGAGATCGGGGAGGGGGGAAAGCTTTCTTT. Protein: CATSRDRGGGKAFF. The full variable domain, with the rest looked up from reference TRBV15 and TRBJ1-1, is DAMVIQNPRYQVTQFGKPVTLSCSQTLNHNVMYWYQQKSSQAPKLLFHYYDKDFNNEADTPDNFQSRRPNTSFCFLDIRSPGLGDTAMYLCATSRDRGGGKAFFGQGTRLTVV.